There are a few counts of the clone carrying this T cell receptor (beta chain). The antigen remains unidentified. This entry belongs to a study of T-cell memory formation after mild COVID-19. Study overall: TCR clusters were mostly donor specific. Findings of the study overall: That cross-reactive memory joined was suggested by some responding clones appearing in pre-infection memory. Clones that contracted from day 15 to 85 were balanced CD4/CD8, while later expanders leaned CD4+.

The 5'RACE method, run with constant-segment primers, produced TCR alpha and TCR beta cDNA libraries (carrying sample barcodes and UMIs). Using its own MiXCR run on the 5' RACE reads, TCRdb lists one record per CDR3 protein. The sample has just under 350,000 distinct CDR3 sequences, over 10% seen once; the top ten hold about a fifth. Material: PBMCs or a T cell subset sorted from them (not recorded which). The source is a man aged 18 to 29 who had mild COVID-19 (a few samples of this study predate the infection). Cell type and time point are not known.

Here the CDR3 DNA reads TGTGCCAGCAGCGCCCAGCCCGGGGGGGCCCCAGAGACCCAGTACTTC. This translates into CASSAQPGGAPETQYF. The chain uses TRBV7-3 and TRBJ2-5; 8 bases are shared with TRBD2. V lost 5 bases to trimming and J lost 4 bases; unmatched junction nucleotides: 12. Germline V gene data show CDR1 as SGHTA and CDR2 as FQGTGA. The CDR3 contains 16 residues.